The next 15 T cell receptor beta chains were all read from a single sample in a study of cytomegalovirus exposure and HLA in healthy donors. Use of 60 Vbeta and 13 Jbeta primers characterized the PCR. Sequencing was performed with immunoSEQ multiplex PCR; in TCRdb, only in-frame clones are kept and a portion is missing. This sample has 160,000 or so clones; over 75% occur once, and the top ten carry around 2.5%. Sequenced: PBMCs. The receptors shown here come from a man aged 55 to 70 in good health and CMV-seronegative.

Regarding this clone: One junction end disagrees with the germline gene, perhaps due to a read error. This chain uses TRBV19 with TRBJ1-2; perhaps TRBD1 as D (6 bases). CDR3 length equals 15 residues. Looked up from germline, CDR1 is LNHDA and CDR2 is SQIVND (reference sequence). CDR3 coding DNA: TGTGCCAGTAGTATGGGGGCAGAGGGAAACGGAGGCTACCCCTTC. Translating it yields CASSMGAEGNGGYPF.

The chain recombines TRBV28 with TRBJ2-5; 8 bases match TRBD1. This CDR3 is 15 amino acids long. V was pared by 4 bases and J by 3 bases, with 7 bases of the junction left unmatched. Germline CDR1 is MDHEN and CDR2 is SYDVKM. CDR3 in amino acids: CASSSGGTGKETQYF. The CDR3 nucleotides are TGTGCCAGCAGTTCCGGAGGGACAGGCAAAGAGACCCAGTACTTC.

This rearrangement joins TRBV9 to TRBJ2-2; D ambiguous. With 0 bases removed from V and 6 bases from J, the gap between germline ends came to 6 bases. This CDR3 has 13 amino acids. Germline-derived CDR1 and CDR2 are SGDLS and YYNGEE. This chain's CDR3 is CASSVAEAGELFF. The CDR3 DNA reads as TGTGCCAGCAGCGTAGCTGAGGCCGGGGAGCTGTTTTTT.

This clone was found once. Other DNA sequences of this sample code for an identical CDR3. Here the CDR3 reads CASSRTGLAGGEQFF. The CDR3 DNA is TGCGCCAGCAGCCGCACGGGACTAGCGGGGGGGGAGCAGTTCTTC. This chain connects TRBV4-3 to TRBJ2-1, with 16 bases lining up with TRBD2. Looked up from germline, CDR1 is LGHNA and CDR2 is YSLEER. This CDR3 has 15 amino acids. V lost 4 bases, J lost 10 bases, and 4 bases stayed unmatched.

The CDR3 spells CASSLGASGVNEQFF. Written as DNA, the CDR3 is TGTGCCAGCAGTTTGGGGGCTAGCGGGGTGAATGAGCAGTTCTTC. The chain is built from TRBV28 and TRBJ2-1; 9 bases map to TRBD2. The CDR3 runs to 15 residues. Germline CDR1 reads MDHEN; CDR2 reads SYDVKM. The J segment lost 7 bases and the V segment lost 3 bases, leaving 7 bases of the junction unmatched. The entire variable domain, with the rest obtained from reference TRBV28 and TRBJ2-1, is as follows: DVKVTQSSRYLVKRTGEKVFLECVQDMDHENMFWYRQDPGLGLRLIYFSYDVKMKEKGDIPEGYSVSREKKERFSLILESASTNQTSMYLCASSLGASGVNEQFFGPGTRLTVL.

This chain uses TRBV21-1 with TRBJ2-3; the table's D call, TRBD1, has no DNA check behind it. TRBV21-1 is a documented pseudogene. The CDR3 totals 17 residues. CDR3 DNA: TGTGCCAGCAAGGATGGCAGGATCCTAAATAGCACAGATACGCAGTATTTT. Translated, it gives CASKDGRILNSTDTQYF.

This rearrangement joins TRBV12-5 to TRBJ2-1, with 12 bases matching TRBD2. The CDR3 covers 15 residues. Germline CDR1 reads LGHNT; CDR2 reads FRNRAP. V shed 5 bases, J shed 5 bases, and the junction held 4 bases outside the gene matches. The CDR3 sequence is CASGQGLAGNNEQFF. The CDR3 nucleotides are TGTGCTAGTGGTCAGGGACTAGCGGGCAACAATGAGCAGTTCTTC.

This clone turned up a few times. The V call is TRBV6-6, the J call TRBJ1-5, with D maybe TRBD1 (6 bases). CDR1 and CDR2 from the germline V gene are MNHNY and SVGAGI (reference sequence). The CDR3 loop spans 13 amino acids. The V gene lost 4 bases and the J gene lost 3 bases, with 7 bases spanning the gap. CDR3 sequence reads: CASSSGDNQPQHF. CDR3 DNA sequence: TGTGCCAGCAGTTCAGGGGACAATCAGCCCCAGCATTTT.

In nucleotides, the CDR3 is TGTGCCAGCAGCTTGAGTGGGACAATTCCCAATGAGCAGTTCTTC. Protein product: CASSLSGTIPNEQFF. The chain carries TRBV7-2 and TRBJ2-1; a possible D gene is TRBD1 (6 bases). Trimming left V 3 bases short and J 6 bases short, with 15 bases between. CDR3 length: 15 residues. CDR1 is SGHTA, CDR2 FQGNSA, per germline.

The chain couples TRBV10-2 to TRBJ2-1; 7 bases fit TRBD1. V lost 2 bases and J lost 3; bases outside the gene matches: 4. Per germline, CDR1 WSHSY and CDR2 SAAADI. The CDR3 spans 15 residues. DNA for the CDR3: TGCGCCAGCAGTGAGGAGGGGGCCAGCTACAATGAGCAGTTCTTC. As protein: CASSEEGASYNEQFF.

The rearrangement uses TRBV5-1 and TRBJ2-3; D uncertain. V lost 4 bases and J 2 bases, leaving 14 bases between the germline ends. Germline assignment: CDR1 SGHRS and CDR2 YFSETQ. This CDR3 is 15 amino acids long. As DNA, the CDR3 is TGCGCCAGCAGCCAAGAGCCTCCCCCCACAGATACGCAGTATTTT. This encodes CASSQEPPPTDTQYF.

In its sample, this clone was seen a few times. This rearrangement joins TRBV9 to TRBJ1-4, with D hard to call. This CDR3 is 12 amino acids long. Germline V gene sequence: CDR1 SGDLS, CDR2 YYNGEE. V shed 0 bases and J shed 11 bases, with 8 bases lying between them. The CDR3: CASSVGNGKLFF. CDR3 in DNA: TGTGCCAGCAGCGTAGGGAACGGGAAACTGTTTTTT.

The V call is TRBV6-1, the J call TRBJ2-5; D possibly corresponds to TRBD1 (6 bases). Germline V CDR1 and CDR2: MNHNS, SASEGT. The CDR3 has 15 amino acids. V dropped 6 bases and J dropped 2 bases, with 16 bases sitting between them. The CDR3 DNA sequence: TGTGCCAGCAGGGGGGCCCCACAGGGACAAGAGACCCAGTACTTC. It encodes CASRGAPQGQETQYF.

V gene TRBV5-1 combines with J gene TRBJ1-1; 7 bases map to TRBD1. The CDR3 covers 15 residues. Germline values: CDR1 SGHRS, CDR2 YFSETQ. With 4 bases clipped from V and 5 bases from J, the junction kept 11 bases outside the gene matches. CDR3 DNA: TGCGCCAGCAGCAGGACAGGTGATTCGAGGACTGAAGCTTTCTTT. Translating gives CASSRTGDSRTEAFF.

This clone has a handful of counts. The V gene is TRBV2, the J gene TRBJ2-3; 7 nucleotides match TRBD2. There are 18 residues in the CDR3. Germline-derived CDR1 and CDR2 are SNHLY and FYNNEI. J gave up 0 bases and V 2 bases, and 11 bases lay outside the gene matches. The CDR3 region is CASSEPSGVLSSTDTQYF. CDR3 nucleotide sequence: TGTGCCAGCAGTGAACCCAGCGGGGTTCTTTCTAGCACAGATACGCAGTATTTT.